This TCR beta chain is drawn from a study of blood T cell repertoires in COVID-19. In the study overall: Acute and convalescent COVID-19 specimens originated in the United States, Italy and Spain. Sources were T cells, B-cell-depleted T cells, or PBMCs; the material itself was cDNA or gDNA.

The protocol was immunoSEQ multiplex PCR, while the TCRdb copy is restricted to in-frame clones and leaves out a portion. This sample has tens of thousands of clones, with around four fifths found just once. The specimen was peripheral blood. This sequence originates from a human donor in a cohort sampled during active COVID-19.

The chain's CDR3 is CASSQEVTGAPGELFF. As DNA, the CDR3 is TGTGCCAGCAGCCAAGAGGTGACAGGGGCCCCCGGGGAGCTGTTTTTT. The chain is built from TRBV3-1 (or the pseudogene TRBV3-2) and TRBJ2-2; 8 bases are a match to TRBD1. The CDR3 is 16 amino acids. CDR1 and CDR2 (germline): LGHDT, YNNKEL (reference sequence). Losses at the gene ends were 0 bases for V and 6 bases for J; bases not matched to a gene: 6.